The clone carrying this T cell receptor (beta chain) showed up just a few times. Its target is not known. This CDR3 region has 13 residues. CDR1 is LNHDA and CDR2 is SQIVND in the germline V gene (reference sequence). J gave up 7 bases and V 8 bases, and 7 bases lay outside the gene matches. PCR employed 60 Vbeta and 13 Jbeta primers. The method was immunoSEQ multiplex PCR; TCRdb's version includes in-frame clones alone and lacks a portion of them. The sample lists 70,000 to 100,000 clones, under 70% occurring once. These data come from a study of cytomegalovirus exposure and HLA in healthy donors. Study-level information: Among the 400 or so donors who were genotyped, about 86% fell in the genetic ancestry cluster that is associated with self-reported Caucasian donors. Notes on the study in general: In vitro, three CMV-associated chains proved specific for CMV antigens.

The clonotype comes from a woman in her 50s in good health and CMV-seropositive. The chain joins TRBV19 to TRBJ1-1; 10 positions match TRBD1. The specimen was PBMCs. CDR3: CASSGDRGYEAFF. The CDR3 region has the DNA TGTGCCAGTTCGGGGGACAGGGGCTATGAAGCTTTCTTT.